These 25 T cell receptor beta chains came from one sample sequenced in a study of shared clonotypes between healthy human individuals. The protocol was immunoSEQ multiplex PCR, while the TCRdb copy is restricted to in-frame clones and leaves out a portion. The data show about 1.5 million clones, 95% to 99% seen once. Sequencing used naive CD4+ T cells sorted from blood. Subset specified: CD45RA+ positively selected. These receptors originate from a man aged 25 to 40 in good health.

This chain uses TRBV11-3 with TRBJ2-3; D remains ambiguous. Germline V lookup: CDR1 SGHNT, CDR2 YENEEA. The V and J ends lost 0 bases and 7 bases respectively, with 8 bases between them. The CDR3 consists of 13 residues. CDR3 protein: CASSLEGRYTQYF. In nucleotides, the CDR3 is TGTGCCAGCAGCTTAGAGGGAAGGTATACGCAGTATTTT.

This chain links TRBV7-3 with TRBJ2-1; 12 bases are shared with TRBD2. The CDR3 extends over 15 amino acids. Trimming cost V 4 bases and J 5 bases; bases outside gene matches: 3. Germline V gene lookup returns CDR1 SGHTA and CDR2 FQGTGA. CDR3 in amino acids: CASSSGLAGNNEQFF. The DNA of the CDR3 is TGTGCCAGCAGCTCTGGACTAGCGGGAAACAATGAGCAGTTCTTC.

The rearrangement links TRBV5-8 to TRBJ2-3; 15 nucleotides match TRBD2. The germline V gene encodes CDR1 SGHTS and CDR2 YDEGEE. The CDR3 is made up of 17 amino acids. Germline trimming cut 1 base from V and 6 bases from J; bases unmatched to any gene: 6. The CDR3 sequence is CASSLWGLAGGGDTQYF. The CDR3 DNA is TGTGCCAGCAGCTTGTGGGGACTAGCGGGAGGAGGTGATACGCAGTATTTT.

This sequence joins TRBV5-4 and TRBJ2-6; D is ambiguous. V lost 2 bases and J 0 bases, leaving 9 bases between the germline ends. The V gene's germline CDR1 is SGHNT and CDR2 YYREEE (reference sequence). The length of the CDR3 is 16 residues. This CDR3 reads CASSFNKISGANVLTF. In DNA, the CDR3 is TGTGCCAGCAGCTTCAATAAGATCTCTGGGGCCAACGTCCTGACTTTC. The variable domain in full, with the rest retrieved from reference TRBV5-4 and TRBJ2-6, is ETGVTQSPTHLIKTRGQQVTLRCSSQSGHNTVSWYQQALGQGPQFIFQYYREEENGRGNFPPRFSGLQFPNYSSELNVNALELDDSALYLCASSFNKISGANVLTFGAGSRLTVL.

This sequence joins TRBV7-9 and TRBJ2-5; 13 nucleotides line up with TRBD2. There are 17 residues in the CDR3. Losses at the gene ends were 5 bases for V and 5 bases for J; bases not matched to a gene: 11. The germline gives CDR1 SEHNR, CDR2 FQNEAQ (reference sequence). CDR3 protein: CASSPGTSGNYRETQYF. The CDR3, as DNA: TGTGCCAGCAGCCCCGGGACTAGCGGGAACTATCGGGAGACCCAGTACTTC.

The chain uses TRBV6-5 and TRBJ2-1; unclear D gene. Germline V gene sequence: CDR1 MNHEY, CDR2 SVGAGI. The CDR3 has 15 residues. The V gene lost 0 bases and the J gene lost 7 bases, with 13 bases spanning the gap. In DNA form, the CDR3 reads TGTGCCAGCAGTTACTCGATTGCGACCGGGAATGAGCAGTTCTTC. Translating gives CASSYSIATGNEQFF.

This clone has a single count. The CDR3 is CASWSGSLPNYGYTF. The CDR3 coding sequence is TGTGCCAGTTGGAGTGGCAGCCTACCTAACTATGGCTACACCTTC. This chain uses TRBV19 with TRBJ1-2; D gene ambiguous. The CDR3 has 15 residues. Germline CDR1 is LNHDA and CDR2 is SQIVND (reference sequence). The V end was cut by 8 bases, the J end by 0 bases, with 16 bases between.

This clone was detected once. The chain recombines TRBV7-9 with TRBJ2-1; 9 nucleotides agree with TRBD1. The CDR3 runs to 16 residues. Germline V lookup: CDR1 SEHNR, CDR2 FQNEAQ (reference sequence). The junction had 5 bases not matched to a gene; V was cut back by 4 bases and J by 1 base. CDR3 coding DNA: TGTGCCAGCAGCTCCCGACAGGGGGTTTCCTACAATGAGCAGTTCTTC. This encodes CASSSRQGVSYNEQFF.

The V call is TRBV6-5, the J call TRBJ2-7; D is unclear. The CDR3 consists of 14 residues. Germline V CDR1 and CDR2: MNHEY, SVGAGI. V gave up 4 bases and J gave up 5 bases, with 15 bases separating them. For the CDR3, the DNA is TGTGCCAGCAGTTCCAGTCCTGCGGTGGACGAGCAGTACTTC. Its protein is CASSSSPAVDEQYF.

The CDR3 is CASSSERISYEQYF. The CDR3 coding sequence is TGTGCCAGCAGCTCAGAGAGAATCTCCTACGAGCAGTACTTC. The chain uses TRBV5-4 and TRBJ2-7; D remains unclear. Per germline, CDR1 SGHNT and CDR2 YYREEE (reference sequence). CDR3 size: 14 residues. Trimming took 3 bases from V and 0 from J, leaving 10 bases between them.

The chain combines TRBV15 with TRBJ2-7; D gene ambiguous. The germline CDR1 and CDR2 sequences are LNHNV and YYDKDF (reference sequence). V shed 4 bases and J shed 1 base, with 11 bases lying between them. CDR3 length: 14 amino acids. The CDR3 loop is CATSKPDLSYEQYF. Here the CDR3 DNA reads TGTGCCACCAGCAAACCAGACCTGTCCTACGAGCAGTACTTC.

The V call is TRBV29-1, the J call TRBJ1-1, with D maybe TRBD1 (6 bases). V was shortened by 4 bases and J by 1 base, with 28 bases between the two germline ends. Per the germline V gene, CDR1 is SQVTM and CDR2 is ANQGSEA. CDR3 length: 19 residues. In DNA form, the CDR3 reads TGCAGCGTTGTTGGGTTGGTGGGGGGCCAATCTCCCGGGAACACTGAAGCTTTCTTT. Its translation: CSVVGLVGGQSPGNTEAFF. The variable domain in full, completed from reference TRBV29-1 and TRBJ1-1, reads SAVISQKPSRDICQRGTSLTIQCQVDSQVTMMFWYRQQPGQSLTLIATANQGSEATYESGFVIDKFPISRPNLTFSTLTVSNMSPEDSSIYLCSVVGLVGGQSPGNTEAFFGQGTRLTVV.

This chain links TRBV28 with TRBJ1-2; perhaps TRBD1 as D (5 bases). Deletions cut 2 bases from V and 3 bases from J, with 10 bases between. The CDR3 totals 14 residues. The germline CDR1 and CDR2 sequences are MDHEN and SYDVKM. The CDR3 loop is CASSLGGRDYGYTF. DNA for the CDR3: TGTGCCAGCAGTTTAGGTGGCAGGGACTATGGCTACACCTTC.

The V call is TRBV7-6, the J call TRBJ2-2; D not resolved. The CDR3 is made up of 14 amino acids. CDR1 is SGHVS, CDR2 FNYEAQ, per germline. The V end was cut by 0 bases, the J end by 6 bases, with 8 bases between. The CDR3 DNA sequence: TGTGCCAGCAGCTTAGCATTGGCAGCCGGGGAGCTGTTTTTT. Translating it yields CASSLALAAGELFF.

For this clone: Different DNA sequences within this sample yield the same CDR3. The chain employs TRBV10-2 and TRBJ2-7; D tentatively fits TRBD1 or TRBD2 (6 bases each). The ends were cut back, 6 bases at V and 0 bases at J, with 9 bases in the middle. This CDR3 has 13 amino acids. Germline-derived CDR1 and CDR2 are WSHSY and SAAADI. The CDR3 here is CASSRGGSYEQYF. DNA for the CDR3: TGCGCCAGCAGCAGGGGAGGCTCCTACGAGCAGTACTTC.

This clone was counted a single time. The chain recombines TRBV6-1 with TRBJ1-1; 7 nucleotides line up with TRBD1. The CDR3 sequence is 13 residues long. V gave up 9 bases and J gave up 4 bases; unmatched junction bases: 8. Germline CDR1 is MNHNS and CDR2 is SASEGT. The CDR3 sequence: CASTTGTATEAFF. In nucleotides, the CDR3 is TGTGCCAGTACGACAGGGACGGCCACTGAAGCTTTCTTT.

The J gene is TRBJ1-2, the V gene TRBV28; possible D gene TRBD1, 6 bases. V gave up 9 bases and J gave up 14 bases, with 19 bases separating them. Germline assignment: CDR1 MDHEN and CDR2 SYDVKM. This CDR3 comprises 11 residues. This CDR3 reads CASFRGGAFTF. The DNA for the CDR3 is TGTGCCAGTTTCCGGGGGGGCGCGTTTACCTTC.

The chain couples TRBV18 to TRBJ2-1; D assignment may be TRBD1 or TRBD2 (7 bases each). Germline CDR1 is KGHSH and CDR2 is LQKENI. The CDR3 spans 15 residues. V dropped 3 bases and J dropped 9 bases, with 18 bases sitting between them. This CDR3 is CASSPNAGAGGEQFF. CDR3 nucleotide sequence: TGTGCCAGCTCACCCAATGCGGGGGCAGGGGGTGAGCAGTTCTTC. The whole variable domain, remainder taken from reference TRBV18 and TRBJ2-1, is NAGVMQNPRHLVRRRGQEARLRCSPMKGHSHVYWYRQLPEEGLKFMVYLQKENIIDESGMPKERFSAEFPKEGPSILRIQQVVRGDSAAYFCASSPNAGAGGEQFFGPGTRLTVL.

The J gene is TRBJ2-6, the V gene TRBV10-3; D assignment may be TRBD1 or TRBD2 (5 bases each). Trimming removed 7 bases from V and 4 bases from J, with 23 bases in between. CDR3 length: 18 residues. CDR1 ENHRY and CDR2 SYGVKD come from the germline V gene. The CDR3 protein is CAITARGQRGSGANVLTF. The CDR3 DNA reads TGTGCCATCACAGCCCGTGGCCAACGGGGCTCAGGGGCCAACGTCCTGACTTTC.

CDR3: CASKPLAGVKGELFF. CDR3 coding DNA: TGTGCCAGTAAACCGCTAGCGGGCGTAAAGGGGGAGCTGTTTTTT. The chain links TRBV19 to TRBJ2-2; 8 positions match TRBD2. J gave up 8 bases and V 7 bases, and 12 bases lay outside the gene matches. The germline CDR1 and CDR2 sequences are LNHDA and SQIVND (reference sequence). The CDR3 consists of 15 residues.

The rearrangement joins TRBV11-2 to TRBJ1-3; no clear D gene. Germline V CDR1 and CDR2: SGHAT, FQNNGV. This CDR3 spans 16 amino acids. Trimming took 1 base from V and 0 from J, leaving 10 bases between them. This CDR3 is CASSLGPGSSGNTIYF. The CDR3 DNA follows: TGTGCCAGCAGCTTAGGGCCGGGGAGCTCTGGAAACACCATATATTTT.

The chain combines TRBV5-8 with TRBJ2-1; TRBD1 is a possible D gene (5 bases). Germline loops: CDR1 SGHTS, CDR2 YDEGEE. The ends were cut back, 0 bases at V and 3 bases at J, with 13 bases in the middle. There are 16 residues in the CDR3. Here the CDR3 DNA reads TGTGCCAGCAGCTTGGCGGTGGGGCTCCTCTACAATGAGCAGTTCTTC. It yields the protein CASSLAVGLLYNEQFF.

Concerning this clone: The same CDR3 arises from other DNA sequences in this sample as well. The V gene is TRBV5-6, the J gene TRBJ2-5; 7 positions agree with TRBD1. V dropped 4 bases and J dropped 5; count of bases not matched to a gene: 5. This CDR3 contains 13 residues. Looked up from germline, CDR1 is SGHDT and CDR2 is YYEEEE. CDR3 coding DNA: TGTGCCAGCAGCCTGACAGGGCCCGAGACCCAGTACTTC. It encodes CASSLTGPETQYF.

This clone was seen just once. The CDR3 loop is CASSAQLNYGYTF. Here the CDR3 DNA reads TGTGCCAGCAGTGCCCAGCTTAACTATGGCTACACCTTC. The V gene is TRBV6-5, the J gene TRBJ1-2; D not resolved. The V gene's germline CDR1 is MNHEY and CDR2 SVGAGI. The CDR3 length is 13 residues. Trimming removed 5 bases from V and 1 base from J, with 8 bases in between.

The chain couples TRBV9 to TRBJ1-1; no clear D. V gave up 0 bases and J gave up 3 bases, with 12 bases separating them. CDR1 SGDLS and CDR2 YYNGEE come from the germline V gene. The CDR3 covers 15 residues. This CDR3 reads CASSVAGLSDTEAFF. The CDR3 coding sequence is TGTGCCAGCAGCGTAGCTGGGCTATCAGACACTGAAGCTTTCTTT.